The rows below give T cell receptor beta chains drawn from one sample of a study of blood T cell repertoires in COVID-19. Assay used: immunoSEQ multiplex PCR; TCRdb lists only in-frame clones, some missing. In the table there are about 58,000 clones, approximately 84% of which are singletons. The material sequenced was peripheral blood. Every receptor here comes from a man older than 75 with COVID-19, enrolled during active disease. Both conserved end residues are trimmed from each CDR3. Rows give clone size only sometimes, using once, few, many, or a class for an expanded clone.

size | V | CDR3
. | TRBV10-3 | AISQGQRMNTEAF
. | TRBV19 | ASTRGQGTNYGYT
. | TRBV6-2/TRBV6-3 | ASSYSGRQETGYT
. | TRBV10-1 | ASSQGENEQF
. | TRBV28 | ASSLRGGSSLYEQY
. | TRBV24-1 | ATLPEGGTEAF
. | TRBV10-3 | AISVDSYYGYT
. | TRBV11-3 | ASSRTKGINTGELF
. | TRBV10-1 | ASSETGKAGELF
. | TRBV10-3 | AISEAGTLGEPLH
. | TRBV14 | ASSQVQDSPLH
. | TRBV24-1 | VLTGGGYGYT
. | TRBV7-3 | ASSLSWGEETQY
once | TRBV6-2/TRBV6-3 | ASSRRGDTQY
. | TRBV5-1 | ASSLLAQGQGNFNREKLF
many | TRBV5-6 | ASSFGQGGSGELF
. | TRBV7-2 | ASSLGQSYNSPLH
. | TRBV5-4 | ASKPQGGNYGYT
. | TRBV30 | AWSFPGGSYNSPLH
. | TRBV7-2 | ASSSSGWQGHQPQH
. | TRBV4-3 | ASSQDVSRGYEQY
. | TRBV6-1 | ASRELDFPSSDTQY
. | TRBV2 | ASEGGVEGYT
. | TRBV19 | ASRTGGRMNTGELF
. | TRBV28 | ASSSPGGTNRSGNTIY
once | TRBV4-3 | ASSLQGRVGSPLH
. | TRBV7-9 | ASSLSLAGSQNEQF
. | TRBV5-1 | ASSLEIAGGPNTDTQY
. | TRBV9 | ASSPWRGGADTQY
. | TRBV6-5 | ASSRGDGNSYEQY
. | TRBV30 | AWSVNSLQETQY
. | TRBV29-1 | SVEVRQSGEQF
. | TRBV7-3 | ASSLTGPATNEKLF
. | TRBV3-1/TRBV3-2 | ASSQGRVMNTEAF
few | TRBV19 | ASSIRGNAPLH
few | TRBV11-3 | ASSSNTGGTEAF
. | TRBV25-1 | ASKRDSFGGETQY
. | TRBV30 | AWSLGGTGDTEAF
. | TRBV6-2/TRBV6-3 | ASSTGRSLEQY
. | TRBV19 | ASSPFAGGSYGYT
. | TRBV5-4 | ASTKGGQGAGTEAF
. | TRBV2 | ASSLGYLNEKLF
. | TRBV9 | ASSVGTGGLGETQY
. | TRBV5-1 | ASSLALQGAGTEAF
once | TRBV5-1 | ASSPGLEAQY
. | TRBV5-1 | ASSLGTGAGNTIY
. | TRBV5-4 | ASSPAGGTGNTIY
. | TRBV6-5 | ASSSGQPHQPQH
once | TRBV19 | ASSTLTGTLEGGYT
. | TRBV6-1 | ASSETGTGGYGYT
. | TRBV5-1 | ASHNSAQGWYTEAF